This T cell receptor (beta chain) came from a study of T cells in Graves' hyperthyroidism and ophthalmopathy. Findings and limits, study-wide: Also found in blood were most expanded thyroid clonotypes above 0.001. The model made its ophthalmopathy prediction, and onset followed a median 6.5 months later.

RNA transcripts served as the template for amplifying TCR beta CDR3 regions. When the TCR CDR3 underwent first-round RT-PCR, the HTBI primer set was used. MiXCR, applied by TCRdb to the multiplex PCR reads, yields one record per CDR3 protein. The table shows about 270,000 distinct CDR3 sequences, with 20% to 25% occurring only once. About this clonotype itself: The antigen remains undetermined.

The specimen sequenced was blood. The TCR sequence derives from a man between 25 and 39 years old with Graves' ophthalmopathy.

The chain's CDR3 is CASSQAWTRRPYNEQFF. CDR3 DNA sequence: TGTGCCAGCAGCCAAGCATGGACCCGACGACCCTACAATGAGCAGTTCTTC. J is TRBJ2-1 and V is TRBV3-1; no definite D call. Germline V lookup: CDR1 LGHDT, CDR2 YNNKEL (reference sequence). The CDR3 has 17 residues. V lost 1 base, J lost 2 bases, and 15 bases lay in between.